This entry features one T cell receptor (beta chain) sequence. The data derive from a study of blood T cell repertoires in COVID-19. Looking at the study overall: Collection of acute and convalescent COVID-19 samples took place in the United States, Italy and Spain. Sources were T cells, B-cell-depleted T cells, or PBMCs; the material itself was cDNA or gDNA.

Authors' data handling: Reference gene primer amplification gave nucleated cell count estimates. Sequencing was performed with immunoSEQ multiplex PCR; in TCRdb, only in-frame clones are kept and a portion is missing. V and J calls and clone size come straight from that table; D and trimming were deduced from the DNA. The data hold about 310,000 clones, with more than 75% observed a single time. CDR3 length equals 13 residues. Germline assignment: CDR1 SNHLY and CDR2 FYNNEI. The ends were cut back, 6 bases at V and 7 bases at J, with 15 bases in the middle. The chain has TRBV2 and TRBJ1-2, with unresolved D. The sequence came from a woman in her forties or fifties who had recovered from COVID-19. The specimen was peripheral blood. For the CDR3, the DNA is TGTGCCAGCAGCCTCCGACAAATGAGTGGCTACACCTTC. As protein: CASSLRQMSGYTF.